This T cell receptor (beta chain) originates from a study of CD8+CD57+ T cells in acquired aplastic anemia. This clonotype was counted at least ten times. Per the germline V gene, CDR1 is SGHVS and CDR2 is FNYEAQ. The CDR3 runs 18 residues. The V and J ends lost 2 bases and 0 bases, in that order; junction bases with no gene match: 7. Using genomic DNA as the template, TCR beta VDJ and CDR3 profiling was carried out. TCRdb processed the reads anew with MiXCR; each CDR3 protein has one entry. The sample contains some 200,000 distinct CDR3 sequences, approximately 60% of which appear only once. This chain joins TRBV7-6 and TRBJ1-6, with 7 positions matching TRBD1. The TCR sequence derives from a human donor in good health. Sequenced material: sorted CD4+, CD8+, or CD8+CD57+ T cells (not recorded which) from PBMCs. The CDR3 bases are TGTGCCAGCAGCTTACAGATACAGGGGTCCTCCTATAATTCACCCCTCCACTTT. This codes for CASSLQIQGSSYNSPLHF.